Presented here are 21 T cell receptor beta chains from one specimen sequenced in a study of a mutant IDH1 vaccine in newly diagnosed glioma. Generated by immunoSEQ multiplex PCR, the TCRdb table keeps only in-frame clones and is missing some. The sample has approximately 26,000 clones; around 80% are singletons. No antigen is known for these receptors. Regarding time point: week 5, during vaccination. The vaccine gave 300 ug of a 20-mer mutant IDH1 peptide subcutaneously per dose. The starting material was PBMCs, obtained from a glioma patient whose treatment included an IDH1 peptide vaccine. These receptors came from a man between 40 and 49 years old with glioma. Some clones in this sample may be carry-over from other donors' samples.

The chain combines TRBV4-3 with TRBJ1-4; D call uncertain. V was pared by 0 bases and J by 2 bases, with 10 bases between. The CDR3 covers 16 residues. Germline CDR1 is LGHNA and CDR2 is YSLEER. CDR3 bases: TGCGCCAGCAGCCAAGATCATAGGGCCACTAATGAAAAACTGTTTTTT. It codes for CASSQDHRATNEKLFF.

The chain links TRBV6-5 to TRBJ1-2; unclear D gene. This CDR3 is 13 amino acids long. Deletions cut 6 bases from V and 3 bases from J, with 11 bases between. Per germline, CDR1 MNHEY and CDR2 SVGAGI. For the CDR3, the DNA is TGTGCCAGCAGCCCGAATATAGACTATGGCTACACCTTC. Protein sequence: CASSPNIDYGYTF.

This sequence joins TRBV15 and TRBJ2-1, with D uncertain. Germline CDR1 reads LNHNV; CDR2 reads YYDKDF (reference sequence). V shed 3 bases and J shed 4 bases, with 10 bases lying between them. CDR3 size: 14 residues. The DNA of the CDR3 is TGTGCCACCAGCAGCTCAAGCCTATACAATGAGCAGTTCTTC. Residues: CATSSSSLYNEQFF.

This chain connects TRBV7-9 to TRBJ1-1; TRBD1 is a possible D gene (5 bases). Germline V CDR1 and CDR2: SEHNR, FQNEAQ (reference sequence). Trimming pared 1 base from V and 1 base from J, leaving 13 bases between. This CDR3 comprises 16 residues. CDR3 bases: TGTGCCAGCAGCTTAGGCGATCGGGGGAAGAACACTGAAGCTTTCTTT. This encodes CASSLGDRGKNTEAFF.

The chain links TRBV5-4 to TRBJ1-2, with D tentatively TRBD1 (5 bases). Trimming took 1 base from V and 2 from J, leaving 12 bases between them. Germline V gene lookup returns CDR1 SGHNT and CDR2 YYREEE (reference sequence). The CDR3 has 15 residues. CDR3 amino acids: CASSLSMGRNYGYTF. CDR3 DNA sequence: TGTGCCAGCAGCTTGAGTATGGGGCGCAACTATGGCTACACCTTC.

The rearrangement joins TRBV18 to TRBJ2-7; D remains ambiguous. Germline CDR1 is KGHSH and CDR2 is LQKENI. The CDR3 covers 13 residues. V lost 4 bases and J 4 bases, leaving 11 bases between the germline ends. Written as DNA, the CDR3 is TGTGCCAGCTCACTCCACCACCTTTACGAGCAGTACTTC. The encoded protein is CASSLHHLYEQYF. Supplemented by reference TRBV18 and TRBJ2-7, the full variable domain reads NAGVMQNPRHLVRRRGQEARLRCSPMKGHSHVYWYRQLPEEGLKFMVYLQKENIIDESGMPKERFSAEFPKEGPSILRIQQVVRGDSAAYFCASSLHHLYEQYFGPGTRLTVT.

This sequence joins TRBV27 and TRBJ1-1; D possibly corresponds to TRBD1 (6 bases). V dropped 1 base and J dropped 4 bases, with 10 bases sitting between them. The CDR3 spans 14 residues. CDR1 is MNHEY, CDR2 SMNVEV, per germline (reference sequence). The CDR3 loop reads CASSLWGARTEAFF. The CDR3, as DNA: TGTGCCAGCAGTTTATGGGGGGCTCGCACTGAAGCTTTCTTT.

The chain recombines TRBV10-1 with TRBJ1-1, with D maybe TRBD1 (6 bases). Trimming shortened V by 6 bases and J by 4 bases, and 21 bases separated the two germline ends. Germline loops: CDR1 WNHNN, CDR2 SYGVQD (reference sequence). This CDR3 region has 16 residues. The CDR3 reads CASSEDSIGRSTEAFF. CDR3 nucleotide sequence: TGCGCCAGCAGCGAGGACAGTATAGGGAGGAGCACTGAAGCTTTCTTT.

Of note for this clone: The same CDR3 arises from other DNA sequences in this sample as well. The chain is built from TRBV5-4 and TRBJ2-7, with D unresolved. V lost 0 bases and J lost 7, with 8 bases in between. The CDR3 loop spans 12 amino acids. CDR1 SGHNT and CDR2 YYREEE come from the germline V gene (reference sequence). The CDR3 loop is CASSLGGREQYF. The CDR3 nucleotides are TGTGCCAGCAGCTTGGGAGGTAGGGAGCAGTACTTC. The full variable domain, rest sourced from reference TRBV5-4 and TRBJ2-7, is ETGVTQSPTHLIKTRGQQVTLRCSSQSGHNTVSWYQQALGQGPQFIFQYYREEENGRGNFPPRFSGLQFPNYSSELNVNALELDDSALYLCASSLGGREQYFGPGTRLTVT.

The J gene is TRBJ2-2, the V gene TRBV10-3; D is unresolved. V was clipped by 10 bases and J by 6 bases, with 15 bases between them. Germline V gene data show CDR1 as ENHRY and CDR2 as SYGVKD. The CDR3 is made up of 13 amino acids. The CDR3 region has the DNA TGTGCCACCGACTGGAGAGGCGCCGGGGAGCTGTTTTTT. It encodes CATDWRGAGELFF.

This chain joins TRBV5-1 and TRBJ2-5; TRBD2 matches at 8 bases. Losses at the gene ends were 0 bases for V and 0 bases for J; bases not matched to a gene: 4. Germline lookup yields CDR1 SGHRS and CDR2 YFSETQ. CDR3 size: 16 residues. The CDR3 coding sequence is TGCGCCAGCAGCTTGGGGGCGGGGGGCTACCAAGAGACCCAGTACTTC. It specifies CASSLGAGGYQETQYF. Filled out from reference TRBV5-1 and TRBJ2-5, the complete variable domain reads KAGVTQTPRYLIKTRGQQVTLSCSPISGHRSVSWYQQTPGQGLQFLFEYFSETQRNKGNFPGRFSGRQFSNSRSEMNVSTLELGDSALYLCASSLGAGGYQETQYFGPGTRLLVL.

This clone was observed once. Here the CDR3 reads CASSIARKAFF. CDR3 DNA sequence: TGTGCCAGTAGTATCGCCAGGAAAGCTTTCTTT. The chain is built from TRBV19 and TRBJ1-1; no definite D call. V was pared by 3 bases and J by 9 bases, with 8 bases between. The CDR3 length is 11 residues. Germline V gene data show CDR1 as LNHDA and CDR2 as SQIVND (reference sequence).

The V gene is TRBV5-1, the J gene TRBJ2-7, with 10 bases fitting TRBD1. The CDR3 totals 14 residues. Germline lookup yields CDR1 SGHRS and CDR2 YFSETQ. V was pared by 0 bases and J by 4 bases, with 1 base of the junction left unmatched. The CDR3 bases are TGCGCCAGCAGCTTGGGGACAGGGGGTTACGAGCAGTACTTC. It encodes CASSLGTGGYEQYF.

The V gene is TRBV7-9, the J gene TRBJ1-1; D is unresolved. The CDR3 has 12 residues. Germline V gives CDR1 SEHNR, CDR2 FQNEAQ (reference sequence). V gave up 3 bases and J gave up 10 bases, with 12 bases separating them. The CDR3 protein is CASSFQNMGAFF. DNA for the CDR3: TGTGCCAGCAGCTTTCAAAACATGGGAGCTTTCTTT.

The rearrangement joins TRBV11-2 to TRBJ2-1; 7 positions agree with TRBD1. Germline-derived CDR1 and CDR2 are SGHAT and FQNNGV. The V segment lost 5 bases and the J segment 11 bases; nucleotides outside the gene matches: 3. The CDR3 runs to 11 residues. CDR3 nucleotides: TGTGCCAGCAGCCCGGGACAGAAGCAGTTCTTC. It yields the protein CASSPGQKQFF.

This chain uses TRBV4-1 with TRBJ2-2; D gene unclear. Germline CDR1 and CDR2: MGHRA and YSYEKL. The CDR3 spans 17 residues. The V and J ends lost 0 bases and 0 bases respectively, with 11 bases between them. The CDR3 nucleotides read TGCGCCAGCAGCCAAGATTCGGGCAGCGCGAACACCGGGGAGCTGTTTTTT. Protein: CASSQDSGSANTGELFF.

This chain links TRBV10-3 with TRBJ1-1; 7 nucleotides line up with TRBD1. This CDR3 is 15 amino acids long. Germline-derived CDR1 and CDR2 are ENHRY and SYGVKD. V gave up 7 bases and J gave up 2 bases; unmatched junction bases: 10. CDR3 in DNA: TGTGCCATCAAGCCCAATACAGGGGATAACACTGAAGCTTTCTTT. Its protein is CAIKPNTGDNTEAFF.

The V call is TRBV11-2, the J call TRBJ1-2; the D is unclear. V lost 3 bases and J lost 6, with 11 bases in between. The CDR3 is 13 residues long. CDR1 SGHAT and CDR2 FQNNGV come from the germline V gene. The CDR3 here is CASSLGPSDGYTF. The CDR3 DNA sequence: TGTGCCAGCAGCTTGGGCCCCTCGGATGGCTACACCTTC.

V is TRBV7-2 and J is TRBJ1-4, with D perhaps TRBD1 (5 bases). The CDR3 contains 16 residues. CDR1 is SGHTA, CDR2 FQGNSA, per germline. V lost 1 base and J 0 bases, leaving 9 bases between the germline ends. The CDR3 loop reads CASSLVRGSTNEKLFF. The CDR3 coding sequence is TGTGCCAGCAGCTTAGTTCGGGGGTCAACTAATGAAAAACTGTTTTTT.

V usage is TRBV4-1 and J usage is TRBJ1-1; unclear D gene. The CDR3 contains 13 residues. Trimming left V 3 bases short and J 1 base short, with 6 bases between. CDR1 MGHRA and CDR2 YSYEKL come from the germline V gene. The CDR3, as DNA: TGCGCCAGCAGCCATGAGAGGAACACTGAAGCTTTCTTT. This encodes CASSHERNTEAFF.

The chain recombines TRBV6-5 with TRBJ2-7; no reliable D call. The CDR3 consists of 11 residues. CDR1 and CDR2 from the germline V gene are MNHEY and SVGAGI. Trimming left V 3 bases short and J 6 bases short, with 6 bases between. The CDR3 DNA reads TGTGCCAGCAGTTATTCGGGCGAGCAGTACTTC. This gives the protein CASSYSGEQYF.